This T cell receptor (beta chain) was recorded in a study of T-cell memory formation after mild COVID-19. Study context: Clusters of TCRs were largely donor specific.

The CDR3 consists of 15 residues. Germline V lookup: CDR1 SGHRS, CDR2 YFSETQ. Trimming took 8 bases from V and 4 from J; bases not matched to a gene: 10. TCRdb analysed the 5' RACE reads with MiXCR anew, one entry per CDR3 protein. The sample comprises approximately 480,000 distinct CDR3 sequences, 18% of which are singletons, and 10% to 15% rests with the top ten. This clonotype turned up a few times. Sequenced: PBMCs or a T cell subset sorted from them (not recorded which). The chain employs TRBV5-1 and TRBJ1-2; 11 bases match TRBD1. The source of this sequence is an adult woman who had mild COVID-19 (a few samples of this study predate the infection). Cell type and time point are not known. The chain's CDR3 is CASNLGQGAVYGYTF. The CDR3 nucleotides are TGCGCCAGTAACCTTGGACAGGGGGCCGTCTATGGCTACACCTTC.